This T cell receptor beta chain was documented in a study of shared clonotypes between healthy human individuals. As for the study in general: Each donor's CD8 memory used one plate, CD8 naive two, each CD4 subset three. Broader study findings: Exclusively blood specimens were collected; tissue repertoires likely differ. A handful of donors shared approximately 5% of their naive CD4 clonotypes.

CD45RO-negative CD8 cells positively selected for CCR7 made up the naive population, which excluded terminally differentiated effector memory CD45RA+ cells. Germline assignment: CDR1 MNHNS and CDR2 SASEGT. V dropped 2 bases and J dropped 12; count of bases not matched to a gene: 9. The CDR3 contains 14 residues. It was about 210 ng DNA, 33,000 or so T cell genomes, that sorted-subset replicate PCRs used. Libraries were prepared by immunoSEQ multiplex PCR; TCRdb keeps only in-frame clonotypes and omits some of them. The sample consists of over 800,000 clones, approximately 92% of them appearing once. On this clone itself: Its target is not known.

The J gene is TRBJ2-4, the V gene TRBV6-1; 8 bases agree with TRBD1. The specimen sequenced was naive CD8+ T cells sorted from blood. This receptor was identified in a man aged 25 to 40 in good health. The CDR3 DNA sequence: TGTGCCAGCAGTGAAACCGGCAGGGGGCTCGATCAGTACTTC. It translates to CASSETGRGLDQYF.